This T cell receptor beta chain was documented in a study of cytomegalovirus exposure and HLA in healthy donors. Study summary: Of 398 genotyped donors, about 81% clustered with self-reported Caucasian donors. The study's findings and limits: Investigators reported over 150 TCR beta chains as tied to cytomegalovirus. Most TCR sequences proved rare, with some public TCRs found in many donors.

CDR3 size: 15 residues. CDR1 is SEHNR, CDR2 FQNEAQ, per germline (reference sequence). Deletions cut 6 bases from V and 3 bases from J, with 17 bases between. 13 Jbeta primers and 60 Vbeta primers were used for the PCR. Sequenced by immunoSEQ multiplex PCR; TCRdb stores in-frame clones only, minus some. The sample contains tens of thousands of clones, approximately 71% of which appear only once. This clone was counted between two and nine times. Its antigen is unknown. The source of this sequence is a man in his thirties or forties in good health and CMV-seronegative. Material: PBMCs. J is TRBJ2-5 and V is TRBV7-9; D may be TRBD2 (6 bases). In nucleotides, the CDR3 is TGTGCCAGCAGTCGCCGGGACTCCCAGAAAGAGACCCAGTACTTC. Translating it yields CASSRRDSQKETQYF.